A single sample gave rise to the 11 T cell receptor beta chains below, sequenced in a study of human T cells and chemical hapten exposure. Each cDNA molecule in the library carried unique molecular identifiers. TCRdb redid the calling of the reads with MiXCR, one entry per CDR3 protein. There are 2,000 to 2,500 distinct CDR3 sequences in the sample; roughly 50% occur only once, and 7.5% to 10% lies in the top ten. This sample's treatment: therapeutic diphenylcyclopropenone sensitization with weekly scalp DPC. Sample: whole blood, taken before DPC sensitization or 2, 6, or about 24 weeks after (not recorded which). Receptors originate from an adult with alopecia areata. Some clones in this sample may be carry-over from other donors' samples. This table probably holds off-target reads from a library built for another chain.

The genes are TRBV29-1 and TRBJ2-7; D gene unclear. The CDR3 sequence is 12 residues long. Trimming took 6 bases from V and 0 from J, leaving 9 bases between them. CDR1 is SQVTM and CDR2 is ANQGSEA in the germline V gene. For the CDR3, the DNA is TGCAGCGTCGGACCGAACTCCTACGAGCAGTACTTC. It specifies CSVGPNSYEQYF.

V gene TRBV29-1 combines with J gene TRBJ2-7; D possibly corresponds to TRBD1 (6 bases). The germline V and J ends were trimmed by 6 bases and 5 bases, with 14 bases remaining between them. The CDR3 totals 12 residues. Per germline, CDR1 SQVTM and CDR2 ANQGSEA. Here the CDR3 reads CSVLTGIHEQYF. The CDR3 DNA is TGCAGCGTGCTTACAGGGATCCACGAGCAGTACTTC.

This clonotype was recorded a few times. The rearrangement links TRBV19 to TRBJ2-3, with D hard to call. The CDR3 length is 15 residues. Looked up from germline, CDR1 is LNHDA and CDR2 is SQIVND (reference sequence). V gave up 7 bases and J gave up 1 base, with 15 bases separating them. CDR3 DNA: TGTGCCAGTACGAACCCCGGAGATGGCACAGATACGCAGTATTTT. Translation: CASTNPGDGTDTQYF.

This clonotype was seen only a few times. The J gene is TRBJ2-1, the V gene TRBV11-2, with TRBD2 identical over 10 bases. V shed 6 bases and J 0 bases; nucleotides not matched to a gene: 2. CDR1 and CDR2 from the germline V gene are SGHAT and FQNNGV. The CDR3 contains 15 residues. The CDR3 DNA reads as TGTGCCAGCAGGCCTAGCGGGAGCTCCTACAATGAGCAGTTCTTC. Translated: CASRPSGSSYNEQFF.

The chain has TRBV29-1 and TRBJ2-5, with a tentative D call TRBD1 (6 bases). The CDR3 is 12 amino acids. CDR1 and CDR2 from the germline V gene are SQVTM and ANQGSEA. The V and J ends lost 4 bases and 6 bases respectively, with 12 bases between them. The CDR3 reads CSVAVGAQTQYF. The CDR3 nucleotides are TGCAGCGTTGCGGTGGGGGCCCAGACCCAGTACTTC.

The chain has TRBV20-1 and TRBJ1-4; unclear D gene. Germline V gives CDR1 DFQATT, CDR2 SNEGSKA (reference sequence). V lost 6 bases, J lost 4 bases, and 12 bases lay in between. The CDR3 extends over 13 amino acids. The CDR3, as DNA: TGCAGTGCCCTGGAGGGAAATAATGAAAAACTGTTTTTT. The encoded protein is CSALEGNNEKLFF.

The chain joins TRBV29-1 to TRBJ2-5; unclear D gene. Trimming cost V 4 bases and J 4 bases, with 13 bases left between them. CDR3 length: 13 amino acids. Germline values: CDR1 SQVTM, CDR2 ANQGSEA. CDR3 residues: CSVALSVGETQYF. CDR3 sequence (DNA): TGCAGCGTTGCTCTAAGCGTTGGAGAGACCCAGTACTTC.

In this sample, this clonotype turned up a few times. The V gene is TRBV29-1, the J gene TRBJ2-1, with D possibly TRBD2 on 6 matching bases. Germline CDR1 and CDR2: SQVTM and ANQGSEA. V gave up 5 bases and J gave up 14 bases, with 10 bases separating them. This CDR3 has 9 residues. Here the CDR3 DNA reads TGCAGCGTTTCACCGGGGGAGTTCTTC. Protein: CSVSPGEFF.

This clonotype has more than one count but fewer than ten. V gene TRBV20-1 combines with J gene TRBJ2-2; D might be TRBD2 (6 bases). V was cut by 2 bases and J by 4 bases, with 11 bases left in between. This CDR3 comprises 14 residues. Germline loops: CDR1 DFQATT, CDR2 SNEGSKA (reference sequence). CDR3 sequence: CSARSGLSTGELFF. CDR3 nucleotide sequence: TGCAGTGCTAGATCGGGACTTTCCACCGGGGAGCTGTTTTTT.

CDR3 DNA: TGCGCCAGCAGCTTGGTGGGACTAGCGGGAATCGCAGATACGCAGTATTTT. It yields the protein CASSLVGLAGIADTQYF. This chain links TRBV5-1 with TRBJ2-3, with 13 bases identical to TRBD2. CDR3 length: 17 residues. With V trimmed by 0 bases and J by 4 bases, 5 bases remained unmatched. Germline values: CDR1 SGHRS, CDR2 YFSETQ.

This chain uses TRBV27 with TRBJ2-1; 12 bases match TRBD2. Per the germline V gene, CDR1 is MNHEY and CDR2 is SMNVEV (reference sequence). V lost 5 bases, J lost 9 bases, and 8 bases stayed unmatched. This CDR3 is built from 15 residues. The CDR3 DNA follows: TGTGCCAGCAGTCCAAGACTAGCGGGAGCGTCTGAGCAGTTCTTC. This gives the protein CASSPRLAGASEQFF.